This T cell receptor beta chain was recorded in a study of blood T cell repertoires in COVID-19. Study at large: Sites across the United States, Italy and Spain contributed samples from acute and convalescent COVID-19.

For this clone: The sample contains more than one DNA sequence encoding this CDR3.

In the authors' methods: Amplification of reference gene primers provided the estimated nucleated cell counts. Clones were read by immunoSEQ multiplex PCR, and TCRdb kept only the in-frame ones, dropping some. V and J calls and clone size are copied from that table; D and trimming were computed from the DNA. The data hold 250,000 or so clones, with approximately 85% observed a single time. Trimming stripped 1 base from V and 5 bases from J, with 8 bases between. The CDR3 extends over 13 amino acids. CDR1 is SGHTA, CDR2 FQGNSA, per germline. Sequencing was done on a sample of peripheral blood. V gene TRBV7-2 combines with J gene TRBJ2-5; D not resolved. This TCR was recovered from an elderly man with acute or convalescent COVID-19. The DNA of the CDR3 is TGTGCCAGCAGCTTAGGGCTTGTTGAGACCCAGTACTTC. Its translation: CASSLGLVETQYF.